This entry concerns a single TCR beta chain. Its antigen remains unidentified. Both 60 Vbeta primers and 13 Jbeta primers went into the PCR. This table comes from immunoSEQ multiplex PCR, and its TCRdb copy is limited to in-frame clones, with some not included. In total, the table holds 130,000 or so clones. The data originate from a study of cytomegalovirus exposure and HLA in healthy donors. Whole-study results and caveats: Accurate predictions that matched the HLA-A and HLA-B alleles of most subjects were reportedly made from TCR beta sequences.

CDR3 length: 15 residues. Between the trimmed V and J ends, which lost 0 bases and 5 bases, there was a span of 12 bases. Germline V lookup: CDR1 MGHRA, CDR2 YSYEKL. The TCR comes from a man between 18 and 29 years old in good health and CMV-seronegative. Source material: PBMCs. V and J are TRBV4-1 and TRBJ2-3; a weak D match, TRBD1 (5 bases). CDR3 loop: CASSQEQGLEDTQYF. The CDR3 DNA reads TGCGCCAGCAGCCAAGAGCAGGGTTTGGAAGATACGCAGTATTTT.